This is a list of T cell receptor beta chains from one sample in a study of blood T cell repertoires in COVID-19. Data came from immunoSEQ multiplex PCR; TCRdb stores just in-frame clones and leaves some out. This table holds about 480,000 clones, approximately 90% found once. The sequencing input was peripheral blood. The origin of the receptors is a woman in her fifties or sixties with COVID-19, enrolled during active disease. The CDR3 runs from the conserved cysteine through the conserved F or W. The D gene is left open where the match is weak. Rows may omit the clone size; those that give it use once, few, many or a size class.

d_call	v_call	clone_size	cdr3_length	j_call	cdr3_aa	cdr3_nt
TRBD2	TRBV19	.	15	TRBJ2-2	CASSPGLGVTGELFF	TGTGCCAGTAGTCCCGGACTAGGGGTCACCGGGGAGCTGTTTTTT
TRBD1	TRBV6-5	.	15	TRBJ1-2	CASSYGRQGSYGYTF	TGTGCCAGCAGTTACGGGCGACAGGGGAGCTATGGCTACACCTTC
TRBD2	TRBV29-1	.	15	TRBJ2-3	CSVGRLAGSTDTQYF	TGCAGCGTCGGTCGACTAGCGGGGTCCACAGATACGCAGTATTTT
TRBD1	TRBV4-2	.	19	TRBJ1-4	CASTPIGNTGGRANEKLFF	TGTGCCAGCACCCCGATAGGGAACACAGGGGGCAGGGCTAATGAAAAACTGTTTTTT
.	TRBV29-1	.	12	TRBJ1-1	CSVVTGSTEAFF	TGCAGCGTTGTAACCGGGTCCACTGAAGCTTTCTTT
.	TRBV6-5	few	14	TRBJ1-6	CASSTYAEGSPLHF	TGTGCCAGCAGTACGTACGCCGAGGGCTCACCCCTCCACTTT
.	TRBV5-8	once	14	TRBJ1-1	CASSLEDSRRQAFF	TGTGCCAGCAGCTTAGAGGATTCCCGGCGTCAAGCTTTCTTT
TRBD1	TRBV5-6	.	14	TRBJ1-6	CASSFPRDSSPLHF	TGTGCCAGCAGCTTCCCAAGGGACAGTTCACCCCTCCACTTT
TRBD1	TRBV6-1	.	16	TRBJ1-2	CASSETPTGGFYGYTF	TGTGCCAGCAGTGAAACCCCGACAGGGGGATTTTATGGCTACACCTTC
.	TRBV11-2	.	16	TRBJ2-7	CASSPGVGGGAYEQYF	TGTGCCAGCAGCCCCGGAGTAGGGGGGGGAGCCTACGAGCAGTACTTC
.	TRBV18	once	16	TRBJ2-2	CASSPPVTANTGELFF	TGTGCCAGCTCACCACCGGTCACAGCGAACACCGGGGAGCTGTTTTTT
.	TRBV5-6	.	14	TRBJ1-6	CASSLSTGNSPLHF	TGTGCCAGCAGCTTATCGACGGGGAATTCACCCCTCCACTTT
.	TRBV4-1	.	20	TRBJ2-1	CASSQDIDGTVGGSYNEQFF	TGCGCCAGCAGCCAAGATATCGACGGGACAGTGGGGGGCTCCTACAATGAGCAGTTCTTC
.	TRBV28	.	14	TRBJ2-1	CASSLSLAESEQFF	TGTGCCAGCAGTTTAAGCCTTGCGGAGAGTGAGCAGTTCTTC
.	TRBV28	.	17	TRBJ1-2	CASSRSPPPTGYSGYTF	TGTGCCAGCAGCCGGAGCCCTCCACCAACAGGGTACAGTGGCTACACCTTC
.	TRBV24-1	.	14	TRBJ2-7	CATSDPEGGLEQYF	TGTGCCACCAGTGATCCGGAGGGGGGGCTCGAGCAGTACTTC
.	TRBV6-4	.	12	TRBJ1-1	CASSDHGGEAFF	TGTGCCAGCAGTGACCACGGGGGTGAAGCTTTCTTT
TRBD2	TRBV3-1/TRBV3-2	.	15	TRBJ2-2	CASSQGGGTTGELFF	TGTGCCAGCAGCCAGGGCGGGGGGACTACCGGGGAGCTGTTTTTT
.	TRBV4-2	.	14	TRBJ1-5	CASSQDRGGGPQHF	TGTGCCAGCAGCCAAGATCGGGGAGGCGGGCCCCAGCATTTT
TRBD1	TRBV5-1	.	17	TRBJ1-1	CASSLVTGAMMNTEAFF	TGCGCCAGCAGCTTGGTTACAGGGGCGATGATGAACACTGAAGCTTTCTTT
.	TRBV18	.	15	TRBJ1-6	CASSPIGVDSSPLHF	TGTGCCAGCTCACCAATCGGGGTTGACTCGTCACCCCTCCACTTT
.	TRBV7-3	.	14	TRBJ2-7	CASSSGTSTYEQYF	TGTGCCAGCAGCTCCGGGACTTCTACCTACGAGCAGTACTTC
TRBD1	TRBV19	.	16	TRBJ1-4	CASSSPGQAQNEKLFF	TGTGCCAGTAGTTCTCCAGGACAGGCTCAGAATGAAAAACTGTTTTTT
.	TRBV7-9	.	13	TRBJ1-1	CASSDSYSTEAFF	TGTGCCAGCAGCGACAGCTACAGCACTGAAGCTTTCTTT